The clone carrying this TCR beta chain was seen only a few times. The antigen remains undetermined. Unique molecular identifiers were incorporated when the TCRbeta library was constructed. TCRdb redid the calling of the PCR reads with MiXCR, one entry per CDR3 protein. The data show around 130,000 distinct CDR3 sequences, about 9.6% seen once. The V gene lost 1 base and the J gene lost 9 bases, with 18 bases spanning the gap. Per germline, CDR1 SGHDN and CDR2 FVKESK. This CDR3 comprises 15 residues. This sample was included in a study of T-cell reconstitution after alpha-beta-depleted transplantation in children. General study points: Some patients showed high day-60 TCRbeta diversity, which derived from surviving recipient T cells and thymic progenitors. At the one-year point after transplant, T-cell counts and TCRbeta diversity were found to come mostly from T cells that had been newly produced.

The sequence was obtained from a girl under three years old who had a stem cell transplant for combined immunodeficiency, so the T cells may come from the graft donor. The chain joins TRBV14 to TRBJ1-1; the D gene is possibly TRBD1 (6 bases). The sequencing here drew on PBMCs, mostly from graft donor cells, taken 180 days after TCRalphabeta/CD19-depleted stem cell transplant. This CDR3 reads CASSQAKVGQNKAFF. The CDR3 DNA follows: TGTGCCAGCAGCCAAGCCAAGGTTGGACAGAACAAAGCTTTCTTT.